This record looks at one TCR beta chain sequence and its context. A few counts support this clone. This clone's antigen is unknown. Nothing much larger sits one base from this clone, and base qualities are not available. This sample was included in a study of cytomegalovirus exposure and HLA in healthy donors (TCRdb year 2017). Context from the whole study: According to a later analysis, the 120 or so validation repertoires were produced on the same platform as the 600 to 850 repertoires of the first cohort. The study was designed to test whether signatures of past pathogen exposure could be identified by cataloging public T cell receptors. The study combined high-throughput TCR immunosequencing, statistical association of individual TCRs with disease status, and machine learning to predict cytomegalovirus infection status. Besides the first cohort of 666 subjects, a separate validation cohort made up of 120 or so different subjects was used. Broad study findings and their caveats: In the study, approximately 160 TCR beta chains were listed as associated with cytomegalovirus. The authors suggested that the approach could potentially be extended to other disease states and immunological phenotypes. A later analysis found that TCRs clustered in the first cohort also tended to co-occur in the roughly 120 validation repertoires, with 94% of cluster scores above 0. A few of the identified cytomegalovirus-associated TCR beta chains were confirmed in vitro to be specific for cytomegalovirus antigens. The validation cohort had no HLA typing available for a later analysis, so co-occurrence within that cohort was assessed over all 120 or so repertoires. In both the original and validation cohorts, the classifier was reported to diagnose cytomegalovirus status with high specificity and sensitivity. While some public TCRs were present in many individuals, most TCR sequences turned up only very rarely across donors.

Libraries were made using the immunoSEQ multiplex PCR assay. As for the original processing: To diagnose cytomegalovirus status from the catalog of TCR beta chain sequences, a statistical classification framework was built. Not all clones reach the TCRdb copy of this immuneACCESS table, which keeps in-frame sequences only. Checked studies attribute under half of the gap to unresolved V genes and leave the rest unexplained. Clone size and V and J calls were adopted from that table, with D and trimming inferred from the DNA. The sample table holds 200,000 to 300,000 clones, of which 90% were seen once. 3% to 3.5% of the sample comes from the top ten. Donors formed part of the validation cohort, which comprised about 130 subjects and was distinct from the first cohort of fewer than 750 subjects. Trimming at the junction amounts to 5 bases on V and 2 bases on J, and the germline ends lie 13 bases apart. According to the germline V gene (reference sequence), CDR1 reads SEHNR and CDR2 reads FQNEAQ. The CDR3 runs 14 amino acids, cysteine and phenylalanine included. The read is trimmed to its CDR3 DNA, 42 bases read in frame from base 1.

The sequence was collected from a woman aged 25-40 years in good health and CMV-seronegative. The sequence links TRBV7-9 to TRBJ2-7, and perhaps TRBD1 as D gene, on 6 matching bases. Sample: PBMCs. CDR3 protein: CASSERGQPYEQYF. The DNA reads TGTGCCAGCAGCGAGCGAGGACAGCCCTACGAGCAGTACTTC.